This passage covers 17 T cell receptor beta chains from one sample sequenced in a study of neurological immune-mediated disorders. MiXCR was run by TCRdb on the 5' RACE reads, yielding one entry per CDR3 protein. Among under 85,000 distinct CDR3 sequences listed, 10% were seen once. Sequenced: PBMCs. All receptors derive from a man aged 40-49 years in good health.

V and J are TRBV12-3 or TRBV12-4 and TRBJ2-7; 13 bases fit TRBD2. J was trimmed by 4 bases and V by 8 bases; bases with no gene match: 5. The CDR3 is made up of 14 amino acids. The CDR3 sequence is CASGLAGDSYEQYF. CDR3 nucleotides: TGTGCCAGCGGACTAGCGGGAGATAGTTACGAGCAGTACTTC.

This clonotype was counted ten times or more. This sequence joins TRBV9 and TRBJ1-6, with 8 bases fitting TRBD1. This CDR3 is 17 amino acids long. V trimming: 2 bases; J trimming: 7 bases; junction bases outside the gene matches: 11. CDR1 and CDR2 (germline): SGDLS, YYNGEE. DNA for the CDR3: TGTGCCAGCAGCGTGGGTCTAGGCGGACAGGGCAATTCACCCCTCCACTTT. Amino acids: CASSVGLGGQGNSPLHF.

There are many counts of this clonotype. CDR3 loop: CASSLGVGSKDQPQHF. CDR3 sequence (DNA): TGTGCCAGCAGTTTGGGAGTGGGATCAAAAGATCAGCCCCAGCATTTT. The chain joins TRBV12-3 or TRBV12-4 to TRBJ1-5, with D unresolved. This CDR3 has 16 amino acids. Between the trimmed V and J ends, which lost 3 bases and 5 bases, there was a span of 17 bases.

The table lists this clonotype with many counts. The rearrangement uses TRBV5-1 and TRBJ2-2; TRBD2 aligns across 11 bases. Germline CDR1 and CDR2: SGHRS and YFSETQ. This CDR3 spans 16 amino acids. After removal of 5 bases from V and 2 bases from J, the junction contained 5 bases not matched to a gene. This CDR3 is CASRPSGRRNTGELFF. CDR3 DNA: TGCGCCAGCAGGCCTAGCGGGAGGCGAAACACCGGGGAGCTGTTTTTT.

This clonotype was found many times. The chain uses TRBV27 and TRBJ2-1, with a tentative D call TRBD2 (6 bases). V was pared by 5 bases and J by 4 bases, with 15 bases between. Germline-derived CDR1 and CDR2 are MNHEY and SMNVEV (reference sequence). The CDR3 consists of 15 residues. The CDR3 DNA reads TGTGCCAGCAGTCCCGCGGGACGGGGATACAATGAGCAGTTCTTC. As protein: CASSPAGRGYNEQFF.

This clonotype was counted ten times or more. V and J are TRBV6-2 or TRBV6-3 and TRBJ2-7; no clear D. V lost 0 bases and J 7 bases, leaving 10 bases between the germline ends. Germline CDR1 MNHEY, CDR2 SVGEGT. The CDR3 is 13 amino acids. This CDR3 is CASSYSIGREQYF. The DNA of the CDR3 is TGTGCCAGCAGTTACTCGATCGGAAGGGAGCAGTACTTC.

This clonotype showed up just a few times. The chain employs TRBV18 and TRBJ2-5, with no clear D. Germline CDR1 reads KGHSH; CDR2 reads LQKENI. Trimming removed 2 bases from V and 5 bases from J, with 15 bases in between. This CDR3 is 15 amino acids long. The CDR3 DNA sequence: TGTGCCAGCTCACCAGTCACCGGGTTGGTGGAGACCCAGTACTTC. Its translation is CASSPVTGLVETQYF.

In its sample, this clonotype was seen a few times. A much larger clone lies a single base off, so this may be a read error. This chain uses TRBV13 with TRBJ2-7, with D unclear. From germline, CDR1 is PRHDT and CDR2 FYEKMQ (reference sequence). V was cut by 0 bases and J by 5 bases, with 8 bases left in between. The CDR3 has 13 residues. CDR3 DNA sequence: TGTGCCAGCAGCTTAGGGGGGAAAAACGAGCAGTACTTC. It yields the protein CASSLGGKNEQYF.

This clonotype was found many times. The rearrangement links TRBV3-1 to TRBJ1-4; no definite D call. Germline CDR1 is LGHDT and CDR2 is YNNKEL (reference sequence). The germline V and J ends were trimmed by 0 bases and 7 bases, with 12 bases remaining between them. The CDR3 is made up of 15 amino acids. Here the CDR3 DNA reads TGTGCCAGCAGCCAAGATTCGACTTCCCGTGAAAAACTGTTTTTT. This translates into CASSQDSTSREKLFF.

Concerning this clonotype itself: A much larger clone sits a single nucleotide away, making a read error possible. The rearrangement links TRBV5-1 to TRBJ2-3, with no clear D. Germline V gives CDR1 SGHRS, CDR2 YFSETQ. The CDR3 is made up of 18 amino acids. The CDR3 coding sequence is TGCGCCAGCAGATTGGCACTGGACCAGACGGGTCTCACAGATACGCAGTATTTT. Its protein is CASRLALDQTGLTDTQYF. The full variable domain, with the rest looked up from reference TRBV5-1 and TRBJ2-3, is KAGVTQTPRYLIKTRGQQVTLSCSPISGHRSVSWYQQTPGQGLQFLFEYFSETQRNKGNFPGRFSGRQFSNSRSEMNVSTLELGDSALYLCASRLALDQTGLTDTQYFGPGTRLTVL.

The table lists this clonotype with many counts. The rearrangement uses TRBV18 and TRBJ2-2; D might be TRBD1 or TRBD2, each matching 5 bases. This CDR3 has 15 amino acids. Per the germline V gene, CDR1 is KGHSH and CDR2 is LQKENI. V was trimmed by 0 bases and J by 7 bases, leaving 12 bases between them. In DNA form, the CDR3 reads TGTGCCAGCTCACCACCGACCGGGGCCGGCGGGGAGCTGTTTTTT. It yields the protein CASSPPTGAGGELFF. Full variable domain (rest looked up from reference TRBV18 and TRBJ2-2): NAGVMQNPRHLVRRRGQEARLRCSPMKGHSHVYWYRQLPEEGLKFMVYLQKENIIDESGMPKERFSAEFPKEGPSILRIQQVVRGDSAAYFCASSPPTGAGGELFFGEGSRLTVL.

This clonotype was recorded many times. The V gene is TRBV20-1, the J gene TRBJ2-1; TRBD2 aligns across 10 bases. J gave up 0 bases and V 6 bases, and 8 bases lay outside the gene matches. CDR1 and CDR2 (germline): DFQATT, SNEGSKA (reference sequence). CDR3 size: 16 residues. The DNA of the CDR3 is TGCAGTGCAAGGAGTTTAGCGGGAGGCTCCTACAATGAGCAGTTCTTC. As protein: CSARSLAGGSYNEQFF.

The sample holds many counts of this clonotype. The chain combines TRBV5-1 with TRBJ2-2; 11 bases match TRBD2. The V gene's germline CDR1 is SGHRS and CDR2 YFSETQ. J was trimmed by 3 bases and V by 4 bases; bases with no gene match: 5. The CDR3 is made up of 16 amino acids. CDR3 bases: TGCGCCAGCAGCCCCCTAGCGGGGGGCTACACCGGGGAGCTGTTTTTT. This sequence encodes CASSPLAGGYTGELFF.

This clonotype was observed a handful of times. This CDR3 is CASSPTGFWGYTF. CDR3 nucleotide sequence: TGTGCCAGCAGCCCGACAGGGTTTTGGGGCTACACCTTC. The chain is built from TRBV7-9 and TRBJ1-2, with 7 bases lining up with TRBD1. The CDR3 totals 13 residues. J gave up 8 bases and V 5 bases, and 8 bases lay outside the gene matches. The germline V gene has CDR1 SEHNR and CDR2 FQNEAQ (reference sequence).

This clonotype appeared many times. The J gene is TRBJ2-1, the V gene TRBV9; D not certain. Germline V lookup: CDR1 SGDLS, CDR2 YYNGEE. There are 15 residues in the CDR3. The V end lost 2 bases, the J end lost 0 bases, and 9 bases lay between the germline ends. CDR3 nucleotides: TGTGCCAGCAGCGTCGGTGGAGACTCCTACAATGAGCAGTTCTTC. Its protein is CASSVGGDSYNEQFF.

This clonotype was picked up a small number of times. DNA for the CDR3: TGTGCCACCAGCAGGACGTTCACTAGCGGGGTGAACACCGGGGAGCTGTTTTTT. Amino acid sequence: CATSRTFTSGVNTGELFF. The chain combines TRBV15 with TRBJ2-2; the match to TRBD2 covers 10 bases. Germline values: CDR1 LNHNV, CDR2 YYDKDF (reference sequence). The CDR3 consists of 18 residues. Trimming at V came to 3 bases and at J to 1 base, leaving 8 bases not matched to a gene.

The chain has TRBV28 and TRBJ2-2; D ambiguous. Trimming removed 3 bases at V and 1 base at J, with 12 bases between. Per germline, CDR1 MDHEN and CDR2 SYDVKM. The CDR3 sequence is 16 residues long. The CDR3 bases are TGTGCCAGCAGTTTTTGGCTCAGCCTGAACACCGGGGAGCTGTTTTTT. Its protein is CASSFWLSLNTGELFF.